This T cell receptor (beta chain) was recorded in a study of identical twins. Regarding the study as a whole: Insertions ran lower in abundant cord blood beta clonotypes, though not in memory repertoires.

V was trimmed by 6 bases and J by 2 bases, leaving 20 bases between them. The CDR3 length is 16 residues. Looked up from germline, CDR1 is SGHKS and CDR2 is YYEKEE (reference sequence). This clonotype was counted at least ten times. As yet, its antigen is unknown. TCRdb reprocessed the 5' RACE reads with MiXCR, giving one entry per CDR3 protein. The table includes about 100,000 distinct CDR3 sequences, around 5.5% detected once. This TCR came from a woman in her fifties or sixties in good health. This chain links TRBV5-5 with TRBJ1-1, with D unresolved. Sequencing input: memory T cells sorted from blood. CDR3 in amino acids: CASTFNPLEGNTEAFF. CDR3 bases: TGTGCCAGCACTTTCAACCCGTTAGAGGGAAACACTGAAGCTTTCTTT. The full variable domain, completed using reference TRBV5-5 and TRBJ1-1, is DAGVTQSPTHLIKTRGQQVTLRCSPISGHKSVSWYQQVLGQGPQFIFQYYEKEERGRGNFPDRFSARQFPNYSSELNVNALLLGDSALYLCASTFNPLEGNTEAFFGQGTRLTVV.